Below are 26 T cell receptor beta chains sequenced from a single sample in a study of T cells after yellow fever vaccination. MiXCR was run by TCRdb on the 5' RACE reads, yielding one entry per CDR3 protein. The sample comprises some 260,000 distinct CDR3 sequences, about 5.2% of which are singletons, and around 3.3% rests with the top ten. Here the sequenced sample was CD4+ T cells sorted from PBMCs, taken on the day of the yellow fever booster vaccination. The receptors were gathered from a man younger than 30 who received the YFV17D yellow fever vaccine.

The sample holds a few counts of this clonotype. This sequence joins TRBV20-1 and TRBJ1-5; D gene unclear. Trimming took 5 bases from V and 3 from J, leaving 11 bases between them. Looked up from germline, CDR1 is DFQATT and CDR2 is SNEGSKA (reference sequence). CDR3 length: 13 residues. DNA of the CDR3: TGCAGTGCTGGTCGGAGGTCCAATCAGCCCCAGCATTTT. Amino acids: CSAGRRSNQPQHF.

The J gene is TRBJ1-2, the V gene TRBV14; D may be TRBD1 (6 bases). The germline V gene encodes CDR1 SGHDN and CDR2 FVKESK. The CDR3 spans 13 residues. V was shortened by 6 bases and J by 7 bases, with 15 bases between the two germline ends. The CDR3 sequence: CASRPGGAGGYTF. CDR3 coding DNA: TGTGCCAGCAGGCCTGGGGGCGCAGGTGGCTACACCTTC.

This clonotype was recorded a few times. The chain uses TRBV27 and TRBJ1-5; D remains unclear. The V end lost 0 bases, the J end lost 3 bases, and 9 bases lay between the germline ends. From germline, CDR1 is MNHEY and CDR2 SMNVEV (reference sequence). This CDR3 has 15 residues. The CDR3 sequence is CASSLSTRPNQPQHF. The CDR3 region has the DNA TGTGCCAGCAGTTTATCAACTAGGCCCAATCAGCCCCAGCATTTT.

This clonotype was counted many times. The V call is TRBV20-1, the J call TRBJ2-2; weak D call: TRBD1 (6 bases). CDR3 size: 14 residues. Germline V gives CDR1 DFQATT, CDR2 SNEGSKA (reference sequence). Trimming took 1 base from V and 6 from J, leaving 12 bases between them. This CDR3 is CSARADRRAGELFF. In DNA form, the CDR3 reads TGCAGTGCTAGAGCCGACAGGAGAGCCGGGGAGCTGTTTTTT.

This clonotype was seen a handful of times. The V and J genes are TRBV4-1 and TRBJ1-5; D not certain. Trimming pared 1 base from V and 1 base from J, leaving 14 bases between. The CDR3 loop spans 17 amino acids. CDR1 MGHRA and CDR2 YSYEKL come from the germline V gene. CDR3 DNA sequence: TGCGCCAGCAGCCAAGGAAAAGGCTCTGGGAGCAATCAGCCCCAGCATTTT. As protein: CASSQGKGSGSNQPQHF.

This clonotype was seen only a few times. The chain carries TRBV10-3 and TRBJ1-6, with TRBD1 as a possible D gene (6 bases). The ends were cut back, 6 bases at V and 5 bases at J, with 14 bases in the middle. Germline-derived CDR1 and CDR2 are ENHRY and SYGVKD. The CDR3 sequence is 15 residues long. The CDR3 bases are TGTGCCATCAGAGGGGGGGCCGCCGATAATTCACCCCTCCACTTT. It encodes CAIRGGAADNSPLHF.

This clonotype appeared many times. This chain connects TRBV5-1 to TRBJ2-1; 7 nucleotides align to TRBD2. Losses at the gene ends were 4 bases for V and 1 base for J; bases not matched to a gene: 5. There are 15 residues in the CDR3. Germline V gives CDR1 SGHRS, CDR2 YFSETQ. The CDR3 bases are TGCGCCAGCAGCATACGGGGGGAGTCCTACAATGAGCAGTTCTTC. It translates to CASSIRGESYNEQFF. Combining the CDR3 with reference TRBV5-1 and TRBJ2-1 gives the whole variable domain KAGVTQTPRYLIKTRGQQVTLSCSPISGHRSVSWYQQTPGQGLQFLFEYFSETQRNKGNFPGRFSGRQFSNSRSEMNVSTLELGDSALYLCASSIRGESYNEQFFGPGTRLTVL.

This clonotype has a count of ten or more. V usage is TRBV7-2 and J usage is TRBJ2-7; D unclear. Per the germline V gene, CDR1 is SGHTA and CDR2 is FQGNSA. The V end lost 3 bases, the J end lost 2 bases, and 8 bases lay between the germline ends. The CDR3 contains 13 residues. CDR3 protein: CASSFVPTYEQYF. The DNA for the CDR3 is TGTGCCAGCAGCTTTGTTCCCACCTACGAGCAGTACTTC.

This clonotype was picked up many times. The genes are TRBV5-1 and TRBJ2-3; 11 nucleotides line up with TRBD2. V was clipped by 2 bases and J by 1 base; unmatched bases: 3. The germline CDR1 and CDR2 sequences are SGHRS and YFSETQ. There are 16 residues in the CDR3. In DNA, the CDR3 is TGCGCCAGCAGCTTATCGACTAGCGGGGGCACAGATACGCAGTATTTT. It codes for CASSLSTSGGTDTQYF.

This clonotype has at least ten counts. Here the CDR3 reads CASSFPGAGLETQYF. For the CDR3, the DNA is TGTGCCAGCAGTTTCCCAGGGGCAGGGTTAGAGACCCAGTACTTC. V and J are TRBV28 and TRBJ2-5; possibly TRBD1 for D (6 bases). Germline V gene data show CDR1 as MDHEN and CDR2 as SYDVKM. The length of the CDR3 is 15 residues. V was cut by 3 bases and J by 4 bases, with 15 bases left in between.

This clonotype has ten or more counts. The chain combines TRBV25-1 with TRBJ2-1; D possibly uses TRBD1 or TRBD2 (5 bases each). There are 15 residues in the CDR3. The V end was cut by 3 bases, the J end by 5 bases, with 14 bases between. Germline CDR1 is MGHDK and CDR2 is SYGVNS. DNA of the CDR3: TGTGCCAGCAGTGATGGACCGGGACCTCACAATGAGCAGTTCTTC. The encoded protein is CASSDGPGPHNEQFF. Full variable domain (outside the CDR3, taken from reference TRBV25-1 and TRBJ2-1): EADIYQTPRYLVIGTGKKITLECSQTMGHDKMYWYQQDPGMELHLIHYSYGVNSTEKGDLSSESTVSRIRTEHFPLTLESARPSHTSQYLCASSDGPGPHNEQFFGPGTRLTVL.

The chain is built from TRBV6-2 or TRBV6-3 and TRBJ1-6; D is undetermined. This CDR3 is built from 17 residues. V was clipped by 5 bases and J by 3 bases, with 17 bases between them. CDR1 and CDR2 (germline): MNHEY, SVGEGT. The CDR3 is CASSPRGLDFYNSPLHF. The CDR3 DNA reads TGTGCCAGCAGTCCTCGGGGTCTGGATTTCTATAATTCACCCCTCCACTTT.

This clonotype was observed a handful of times. The junction does not match germline at one end; this may be a read error. V is TRBV2 and J is TRBJ1-1; 7 bases are a match to TRBD1. The CDR3 loop spans 12 amino acids. CDR1 and CDR2 (germline): SNHLY, FYNNEI. The CDR3 spells CASREDRAGAFF. The CDR3 DNA reads as TGTGCCAGCAGAGAAGACAGGGCCGGGGCTTTCTTT. Full variable domain (remainder filled in from reference TRBV2 and TRBJ1-1): EPEVTQTPSHQVTQMGQEVILRCVPISNHLYFYWYRQILGQKVEFLVSFYNNEISEKSEIFDDQFSVERPDGSNFTLKIRSTKLEDSAMYFCASREDRAGAFFGQGTRLTVV.

This clonotype has more than one count but fewer than ten. The chain couples TRBV23-1 to TRBJ2-3; D is unclear. Being an ORF, TRBV23-1 has a function that is uncertain. The ends were cut back, 0 bases at V and 0 bases at J, with 10 bases in the middle. The CDR3 contains 16 residues. The CDR3 spells CASSQSLAVSTDTQYF. CDR3 bases: TGCGCCAGCAGTCAATCCCTGGCAGTTAGCACAGATACGCAGTATTTT.

In this sample, this clonotype turned up a few times. The chain couples TRBV20-1 to TRBJ2-3; 8 bases fit TRBD2. The J segment lost 1 base and the V segment lost 5 bases, leaving 8 bases of the junction unmatched. Looked up from germline, CDR1 is DFQATT and CDR2 is SNEGSKA (reference sequence). This CDR3 is built from 15 residues. Here the CDR3 reads CSAPRGGAGTDTQYF. DNA for the CDR3: TGCAGTGCTCCCCGGGGGGGGGCCGGCACAGATACGCAGTATTTT.

The chain recombines TRBV7-2 with TRBJ1-5; no reliable D call. Trimming took 2 bases from V and 7 from J, leaving 12 bases between them. Per germline, CDR1 SGHTA and CDR2 FQGNSA. This CDR3 comprises 14 residues. The CDR3 loop is CASSLPEIGQPQHF. The CDR3 DNA reads as TGTGCCAGCAGCTTACCGGAGATAGGGCAGCCCCAGCATTTT.

This clonotype was recorded a few times. The V gene is TRBV7-2, the J gene TRBJ2-7; no firm D call. The CDR3 totals 15 residues. V dropped 3 bases and J dropped 2 bases, with 14 bases sitting between them. Looked up from germline, CDR1 is SGHTA and CDR2 is FQGNSA. The CDR3 nucleotides are TGTGCCAGCAGCTTTGTCCCCCTCATCACCTACGAGCAGTACTTC. This translates into CASSFVPLITYEQYF.

This clonotype has a handful of counts. This chain links TRBV6-5 with TRBJ1-2, with TRBD1 as a possible D gene (5 bases). The CDR3 runs 13 residues. Looked up from germline, CDR1 is MNHEY and CDR2 is SVGAGI. V gave up 7 bases and J gave up 7 bases, with 16 bases separating them. The CDR3 DNA reads as TGTGCCAGCAATGATCCGGGGGGAGGTGGCTACACCTTC. Translating it yields CASNDPGGGGYTF.

This clonotype was observed many times. The V call is TRBV29-1, the J call TRBJ2-3; 9 bases align to TRBD2. Germline CDR1 SQVTM, CDR2 ANQGSEA. The ends lost 4 bases at V and 6 bases at J; junction bases unmatched: 8. The CDR3 is 14 amino acids. DNA for the CDR3: TGCAGCGTTGGGAGTGGCGGGGGGGCTGATACGCAGTATTTT. Translation gives CSVGSGGGADTQYF.

This clonotype was found many times. This rearrangement joins TRBV20-1 to TRBJ2-3; 13 bases line up with TRBD2. With 1 base clipped from V and 2 bases from J, the junction kept 3 bases outside the gene matches. This CDR3 has 16 residues. CDR1 is DFQATT, CDR2 SNEGSKA, per germline (reference sequence). CDR3: CSARAGLAGHTDTQYF. The DNA for the CDR3 is TGCAGTGCTAGAGCGGGACTAGCGGGGCACACAGATACGCAGTATTTT.

The rearrangement joins TRBV4-2 to TRBJ2-1; no clear D gene. Trimming pared 2 bases from V and 5 bases from J, leaving 13 bases between. The CDR3 has 15 residues. CDR1 LGHNA and CDR2 YNFKEQ come from the germline V gene. The CDR3: CASSQNRLGHNEQFF. DNA of the CDR3: TGTGCCAGCAGCCAAAATCGTTTAGGTCACAATGAGCAGTTCTTC.

This clonotype appeared many times. The chain carries TRBV2 and TRBJ2-5, with 9 bases matching TRBD2. The V gene end was trimmed by 2 bases and the J gene end by 5 bases; junction bases not matched to a gene: 3. The length of the CDR3 is 14 residues. CDR1 and CDR2 from the germline V gene are SNHLY and FYNNEI. The CDR3 bases are TGTGCCAGCAGTGAACAGCTAGCGGGGGAGACCCAGTACTTC. Protein sequence: CASSEQLAGETQYF.

The J gene is TRBJ2-1, the V gene TRBV2; D not certain. Between the trimmed V and J ends, which lost 6 bases and 10 bases, there was a span of 19 bases. Germline values: CDR1 SNHLY, CDR2 FYNNEI. This CDR3 comprises 14 residues. CDR3 in amino acids: CASRRETMWSEQFF. CDR3 bases: TGTGCCAGCAGAAGGGAAACCATGTGGTCAGAGCAGTTCTTC. Looking up the rest from reference TRBV2 and TRBJ2-1 gives the full variable domain: EPEVTQTPSHQVTQMGQEVILRCVPISNHLYFYWYRQILGQKVEFLVSFYNNEISEKSEIFDDQFSVERPDGSNFTLKIRSTKLEDSAMYFCASRRETMWSEQFFGPGTRLTVL.

This clonotype was observed at least ten times. This chain uses TRBV7-9 with TRBJ2-6; the D gene is possibly TRBD1 (5 bases). Trimming shortened V by 2 bases and J by 4 bases, and 18 bases separated the two germline ends. Germline values: CDR1 SEHNR, CDR2 FQNEAQ (reference sequence). This CDR3 has 18 residues. As DNA, the CDR3 is TGTGCCAGCAGCTTATTGTTGTTGGCAGGGATCGGGGCCAACGTCCTGACTTTC. The encoded protein is CASSLLLLAGIGANVLTF.

This clonotype was observed at least ten times. This rearrangement joins TRBV6-6 to TRBJ2-1; 8 nucleotides agree with TRBD2. Trimming removed 10 bases from V and 5 bases from J; junction bases left unmatched: 10. The CDR3 is 14 residues long. CDR1 MNHNY and CDR2 SVGAGI come from the germline V gene (reference sequence). This CDR3 is CATSGLVFHNEQFF. The CDR3 coding sequence is TGTGCCACCTCGGGACTAGTTTTCCACAATGAGCAGTTCTTC.

This clonotype was detected a few times. DNA for the CDR3: TGTGCCAGCAGTGAAACAGGGCGGGTGCAGTACGTC. Its protein product is CASSETGRVQYV. The chain carries TRBV2 and TRBJ2-7; possible D gene TRBD1, 6 bases. Germline V gene data show CDR1 as SNHLY and CDR2 as FYNNEI. V was trimmed by 2 bases and J by 9 bases, leaving 11 bases between them. The CDR3 runs 12 residues.